Below, 13 T cell receptor beta chains from the same sample are listed, as sequenced in a study of T cells in Graves' hyperthyroidism and ophthalmopathy. TCR beta CDR3 regions were amplified from RNA. The TCR CDR3 first-round RT-PCR relied on the HTBI primer set. TCRdb reprocessed the multiplex PCR reads with MiXCR, giving one entry per CDR3 protein. The sample includes a few hundred thousand distinct CDR3 sequences, 14% to 15% seen only once; the top ten take about 33%. Input material: blood. The receptors were sampled from a woman between 25 and 40 years old with Graves' hyperthyroidism.

This clonotype was counted a few times. This may stem from a read error, because a much larger clone lies one nucleotide away. The chain joins TRBV12-3 or TRBV12-4 to TRBJ2-7; 7 bases are a match to TRBD1. V dropped 6 bases and J dropped 2; count of bases not matched to a gene: 7. The CDR3 loop spans 14 amino acids. The DNA for the CDR3 is TGTGCCAGCAGCGCCAACAGGGGAACCTACGAGCAGTACTTC. It encodes CASSANRGTYEQYF.

This chain joins TRBV9 and TRBJ2-3; tentative D call: TRBD1 (6 bases). This CDR3 has 15 amino acids. Germline V gives CDR1 SGDLS, CDR2 YYNGEE. V lost 3 bases to trimming and J lost 6 bases, with 17 bases between them. The chain's CDR3 is CASSAYGVRGDTQYF. CDR3 bases: TGTGCCAGCAGCGCCTACGGAGTAAGGGGGGATACGCAGTATTTT.

The sample holds a few counts of this clonotype. The CDR3 nucleotides are TGTGCCAGCAGTTACTCCGGAGGAGATAGCAATCAGCCCCAGCATTTT. Protein product: CASSYSGGDSNQPQHF. The chain recombines TRBV6-5 with TRBJ1-5; the D is unclear. Germline CDR1 MNHEY, CDR2 SVGAGI. V gave up 0 bases and J gave up 0 bases, with 9 bases separating them. The CDR3 is made up of 16 amino acids.

This clonotype came up a few times. DNA for the CDR3: TGCAGTGCTAGAATCACAACAGGGGAGACCCAGTACTTC. Protein product: CSARITTGETQYF. The chain employs TRBV20-1 and TRBJ2-5; D possibly corresponds to TRBD1 (6 bases). The CDR3 length is 13 residues. Germline loops: CDR1 DFQATT, CDR2 SNEGSKA (reference sequence). Trimming took 2 bases from V and 5 from J, leaving 12 bases between them.

This clonotype appeared many times. The J gene is TRBJ2-3, the V gene TRBV13; 9 nucleotides match TRBD2. The J segment lost 5 bases and the V segment lost 5 bases, leaving 14 bases of the junction unmatched. Germline V gives CDR1 PRHDT, CDR2 FYEKMQ (reference sequence). The length of the CDR3 is 17 residues. This CDR3 reads CASSKLAGDPSRDTQYF. CDR3 DNA sequence: TGTGCCAGCAGCAAACTAGCGGGTGATCCCTCCAGAGATACGCAGTATTTT.

This clonotype was observed at least ten times. The chain is built from TRBV11-2 and TRBJ2-4; 8 bases map to TRBD1. Germline V gene sequence: CDR1 SGHAT, CDR2 FQNNGV. This CDR3 is 17 amino acids long. J was trimmed by 3 bases and V by 2 bases; bases with no gene match: 9. CDR3 in DNA: TGTGCCAGCAGCTTAATACAGGGGGTCGAGGTCAAAAACATTCAGTACTTC. Amino acids: CASSLIQGVEVKNIQYF.

This clonotype was recorded many times. This chain connects TRBV5-1 to TRBJ2-3, with a tentative D call TRBD2 (6 bases). V was pared by 4 bases and J by 3 bases, with 18 bases between. The CDR3 is made up of 16 amino acids. The germline V gene encodes CDR1 SGHRS and CDR2 YFSETQ. The CDR3 DNA reads as TGCGCCAGCAGCCCCGGGAGTAGTGGGGCGACAGATACGCAGTATTTT. It encodes CASSPGSSGATDTQYF.

The sample holds many counts of this clonotype. The chain couples TRBV28 to TRBJ2-1; TRBD2 matches 7 bases. The CDR3 loop spans 16 amino acids. J was trimmed by 2 bases and V by 2 bases; bases with no gene match: 6. Germline V lookup: CDR1 MDHEN, CDR2 SYDVKM. The CDR3 DNA sequence: TGTGCCAGCAGTTTACAATCCAGCGGGGCCTACAATGAGCAGTTCTTC. Its translation: CASSLQSSGAYNEQFF.

This sequence joins TRBV5-1 and TRBJ2-5; possible D gene TRBD1, 6 bases. V gave up 0 bases and J gave up 0 bases, with 9 bases separating them. This CDR3 has 15 residues. The germline CDR1 and CDR2 sequences are SGHRS and YFSETQ. CDR3 sequence (DNA): TGCGCCAGCAGCTTGGATACAGGGCACCAAGAGACCCAGTACTTC. This gives the protein CASSLDTGHQETQYF.

Ten or more counts support this clonotype. In DNA form, the CDR3 reads TGTGCCAGCATGGGCCCAAACAATGAGCAGTTCTTC. Translated: CASMGPNNEQFF. The V and J genes are TRBV6-1 and TRBJ2-1; D is unclear. In germline, CDR1 is MNHNS, CDR2 SASEGT. The V end was cut by 7 bases, the J end by 5 bases, with 9 bases between. This CDR3 has 12 residues.

This clonotype occurred many times. This sequence joins TRBV5-1 and TRBJ2-1; TRBD2 matches at 7 bases. This CDR3 has 15 amino acids. V shed 4 bases and J 8 bases; nucleotides not matched to a gene: 12. Germline V CDR1 and CDR2: SGHRS, YFSETQ. CDR3 coding DNA: TGCGCCAGCAGCATTAGACTAGCTGCTGTCGATGAGCAGTTCTTC. It translates to CASSIRLAAVDEQFF.

This clonotype was found a few times. The gene calls are TRBV19 and TRBJ1-2; 7 nucleotides line up with TRBD1. V was clipped by 5 bases and J by 2 bases; unmatched bases: 8. CDR1 is LNHDA, CDR2 SQIVND, per germline (reference sequence). CDR3 length: 15 residues. In DNA, the CDR3 is TGTGCCAGTAGTCCTACAGGGGAGATAAACTATGGCTACACCTTC. As protein: CASSPTGEINYGYTF.

About this clonotype: The CDR3 does not end in the conserved phenylalanine or tryptophan, so this is likely a read error. This chain uses TRBV19 with TRBJ2-2; 8 bases align to TRBD2. Germline lookup yields CDR1 LNHDA and CDR2 SQIVND (reference sequence). The length of the CDR3 is 16 residues. Trimming cost V 3 bases and J 1 base; bases outside gene matches: 4. The CDR3 protein is CASSITGRGNTGELFS. The DNA for the CDR3 is TGTGCCAGTAGTATTACCGGGAGGGGGAACACCGGGGAGCTGTTTTCT.